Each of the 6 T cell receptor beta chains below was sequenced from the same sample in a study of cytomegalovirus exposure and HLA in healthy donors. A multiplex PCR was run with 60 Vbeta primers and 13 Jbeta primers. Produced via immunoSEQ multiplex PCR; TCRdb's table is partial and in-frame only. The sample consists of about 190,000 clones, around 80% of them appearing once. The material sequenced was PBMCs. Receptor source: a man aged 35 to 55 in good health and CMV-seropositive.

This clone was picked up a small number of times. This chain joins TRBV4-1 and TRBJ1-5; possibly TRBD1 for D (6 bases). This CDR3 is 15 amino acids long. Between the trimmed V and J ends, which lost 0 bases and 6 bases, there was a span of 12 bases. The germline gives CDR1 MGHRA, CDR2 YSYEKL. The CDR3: CASSQDRQGLQPQHF. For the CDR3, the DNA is TGCGCCAGCAGCCAAGATCGTCAGGGGCTTCAGCCCCAGCATTTT.

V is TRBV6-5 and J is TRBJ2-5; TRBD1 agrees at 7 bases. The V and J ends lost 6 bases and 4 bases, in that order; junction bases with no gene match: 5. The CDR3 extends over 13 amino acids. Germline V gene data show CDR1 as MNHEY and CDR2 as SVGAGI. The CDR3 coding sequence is TGTGCCAGCAGACTTGGACAGGCAGAGACCCAGTACTTC. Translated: CASRLGQAETQYF.

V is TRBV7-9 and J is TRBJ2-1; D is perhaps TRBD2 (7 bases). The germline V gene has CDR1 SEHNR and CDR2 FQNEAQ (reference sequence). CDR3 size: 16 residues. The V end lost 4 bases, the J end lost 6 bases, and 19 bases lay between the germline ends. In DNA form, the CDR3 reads TGTGCCAGCAGCTCCCTTTCTCGGGGGGCCTTCAATGAGCAGTTCTTC. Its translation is CASSSLSRGAFNEQFF.

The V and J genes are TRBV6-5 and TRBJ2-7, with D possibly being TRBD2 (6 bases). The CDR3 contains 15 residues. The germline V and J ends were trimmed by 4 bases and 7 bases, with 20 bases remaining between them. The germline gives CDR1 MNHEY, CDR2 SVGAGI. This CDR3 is CASSSLVRGLEEQYF. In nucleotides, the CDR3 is TGTGCCAGCAGTTCCTTGGTTCGGGGACTCGAAGAGCAGTACTTC.

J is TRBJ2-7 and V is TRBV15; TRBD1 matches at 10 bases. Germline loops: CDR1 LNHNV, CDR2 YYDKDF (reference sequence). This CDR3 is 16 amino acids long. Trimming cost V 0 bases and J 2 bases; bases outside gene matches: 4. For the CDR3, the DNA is TGTGCCACCAGCAGAGATGACAGGGGGCCGACCTACGAGCAGTACTTC. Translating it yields CATSRDDRGPTYEQYF.

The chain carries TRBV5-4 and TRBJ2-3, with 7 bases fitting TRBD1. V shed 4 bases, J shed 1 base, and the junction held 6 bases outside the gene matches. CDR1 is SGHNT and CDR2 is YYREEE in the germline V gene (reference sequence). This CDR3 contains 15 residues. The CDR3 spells CASSQRTGGTDTQYF. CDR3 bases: TGTGCCAGCAGCCAGCGGACAGGAGGCACAGATACGCAGTATTTT.